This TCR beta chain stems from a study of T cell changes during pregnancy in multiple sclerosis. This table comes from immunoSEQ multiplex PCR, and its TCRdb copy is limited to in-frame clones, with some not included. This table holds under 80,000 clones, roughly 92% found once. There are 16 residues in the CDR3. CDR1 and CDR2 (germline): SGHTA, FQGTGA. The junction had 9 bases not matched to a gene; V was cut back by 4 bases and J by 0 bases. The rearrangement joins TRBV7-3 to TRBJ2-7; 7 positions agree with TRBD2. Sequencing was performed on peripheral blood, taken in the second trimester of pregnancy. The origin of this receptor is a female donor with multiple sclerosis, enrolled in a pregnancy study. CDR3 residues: CASSSGEGRGSYEQYF. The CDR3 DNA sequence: TGTGCCAGCAGCTCCGGGGAGGGACGGGGCTCCTACGAGCAGTACTTC.